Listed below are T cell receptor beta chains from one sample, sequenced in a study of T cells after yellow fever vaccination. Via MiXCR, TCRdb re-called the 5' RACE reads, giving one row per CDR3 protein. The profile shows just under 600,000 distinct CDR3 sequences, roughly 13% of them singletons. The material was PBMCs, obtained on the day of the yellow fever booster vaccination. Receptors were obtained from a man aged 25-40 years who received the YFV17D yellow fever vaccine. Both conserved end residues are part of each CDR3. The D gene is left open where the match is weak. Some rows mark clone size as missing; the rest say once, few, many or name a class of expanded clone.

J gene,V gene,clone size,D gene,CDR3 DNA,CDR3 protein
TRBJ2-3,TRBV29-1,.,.,TGCAGCGTTGAGGAGGGACGGGTCACAGATACGCAGTATTTT,CSVEEGRVTDTQYF
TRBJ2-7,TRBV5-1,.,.,TGCGCCAGCAGCTCCTCCGCGCGGCCGGACGAGCAGTACTTC,CASSSSARPDEQYF
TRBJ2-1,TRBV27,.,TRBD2,TGTGCCAGCCGGACCCATCTAGCGGGAGTCACCTACAATGAGCAGTTCTTC,CASRTHLAGVTYNEQFF
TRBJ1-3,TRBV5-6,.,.,TGTGCCAGCAGCTTGAGTGCCACGTCTGGAAACACCATATATTTT,CASSLSATSGNTIYF
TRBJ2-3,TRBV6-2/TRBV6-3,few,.,TGTGCCAGCTTTTTGCAACTAGCAAGAGAAGATACGCAGTATTTT,CASFLQLAREDTQYF
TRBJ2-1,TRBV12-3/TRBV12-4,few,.,TGTGCCAGCAGCCCGCCGTCTCGGAATGAGCAGTTCTTC,CASSPPSRNEQFF
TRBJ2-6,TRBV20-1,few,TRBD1,TGCAGTGCTGATCACAGGGGGCGCTCTGGGGCCAACGTCCTGACTTTC,CSADHRGRSGANVLTF
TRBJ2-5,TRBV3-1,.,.,TGTGCCAGCAGCCCCCTGCGGGATAGCAGCCAAGAGACCCAGTACTTC,CASSPLRDSSQETQYF
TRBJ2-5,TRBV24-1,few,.,TGTGCCACCAGTGTTGCAGCACAAGAGACCCAGTACTTC,CATSVAAQETQYF
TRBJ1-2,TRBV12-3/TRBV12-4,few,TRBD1,TGTGCCAGCAGTTTGGGGCCAGGGGGTGGCTACACCTTC,CASSLGPGGGYTF
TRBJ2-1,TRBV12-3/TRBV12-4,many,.,TGTGCCAGCAGTCCCACCGGCACAAAGCAGTTCTTC,CASSPTGTKQFF
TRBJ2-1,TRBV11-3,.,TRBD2,TGTGCCAGCAGCTTAGGGGGAGCGGGGCCCCAGGTGCAGTTCTTC,CASSLGGAGPQVQFF
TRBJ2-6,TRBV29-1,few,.,TGCAGCGTTGAAGATGACACAAACTCTGGGGCCAACGTCCTGACTTTC,CSVEDDTNSGANVLTF
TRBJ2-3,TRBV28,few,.,TGTGCCAGCAGTTTAGGGCAGGTTCAGGATACGCAGTATTTT,CASSLGQVQDTQYF
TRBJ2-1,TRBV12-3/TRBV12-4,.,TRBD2,TGTGCCAGCAGTTTAAGAGCGGGATCCTTCTCTGAGCAGTTCTTC,CASSLRAGSFSEQFF
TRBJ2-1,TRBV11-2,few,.,TGTGCCAGCAGTCGGGGGTCTAGCTCCTACAATGAGCAGTTCTTC,CASSRGSSSYNEQFF
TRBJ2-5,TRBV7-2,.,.,TGTGCCAGCAGCTTATCCCGTGGGGTTCAAGAGACCCAGTACTTC,CASSLSRGVQETQYF
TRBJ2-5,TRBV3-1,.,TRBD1,TGTGCCAGCAGCCCCGGGACAGGGGGAATCTCGTACTTC,CASSPGTGGISYF
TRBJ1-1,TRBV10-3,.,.,TGTGCCATCCGGGACGGAGACACTGAAGCTTTCTTT,CAIRDGDTEAFF
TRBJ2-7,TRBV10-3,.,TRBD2,TGTGCCACGGAGACTAGCGAATCCTACGAGCAGTACTTC,CATETSESYEQYF
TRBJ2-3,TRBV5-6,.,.,TGTGCCAGCAGCATTTCACTGCGAGGGGTTGGCACAGATACGCAGTATTTT,CASSISLRGVGTDTQYF
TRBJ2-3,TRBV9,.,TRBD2,TGTGCCAGCAGCGTAGAAGCGGGAGGGCCTCAGCGCACAGATACGCAGTATTTT,CASSVEAGGPQRTDTQYF